Below are 23 T cell receptor beta chains sequenced from a single sample in a study of T cell repertoires in cytomegalovirus infection. TCRdb independently ran MiXCR on the reads; one entry per CDR3 protein. The table includes 200,000 to 250,000 distinct CDR3 sequences, 5% to 8.5% detected once. Sequencing was carried out using PBMCs. These receptors came from a human donor in good health (CMV status not recorded). Some clones in this sample may be carry-over from other donors' samples.

The sample holds many counts of this clonotype. The CDR3 sequence: CASRPGQNYGYTF. CDR3 DNA sequence: TGTGCCAGCAGACCGGGACAGAACTATGGCTACACCTTC. V usage is TRBV28 and J usage is TRBJ1-2, with 7 bases fitting TRBD1. Trimming at V came to 6 bases and at J to 2 bases, leaving 3 bases not matched to a gene. The CDR3 consists of 13 residues. Germline-derived CDR1 and CDR2 are MDHEN and SYDVKM.

In its sample, this clonotype was seen many times. The chain has TRBV20-1 and TRBJ2-7; D might be TRBD2 (6 bases). The CDR3 is 13 amino acids. Germline V gene sequence: CDR1 DFQATT, CDR2 SNEGSKA (reference sequence). With 6 bases removed from V and 0 bases from J, the gap between germline ends came to 12 bases. CDR3 sequence (DNA): TGCAGTGCCCTTCCGGGAGTCTCCTACGAGCAGTACTTC. It is translated as CSALPGVSYEQYF.

This clonotype was observed at least ten times. The rearrangement uses TRBV20-1 and TRBJ1-1; D call uncertain. Germline loops: CDR1 DFQATT, CDR2 SNEGSKA (reference sequence). V was shortened by 0 bases and J by 2 bases, with 10 bases between the two germline ends. The CDR3 has 14 amino acids. CDR3: CSARERVSNTEAFF. The CDR3 DNA sequence: TGCAGTGCTAGAGAGAGGGTCTCCAACACTGAAGCTTTCTTT.

This clonotype was seen many times. The chain joins TRBV5-8 to TRBJ1-2; 7 nucleotides line up with TRBD1. J lost 8 bases, V lost 4 bases, and 14 bases had no gene match. The CDR3 totals 15 residues. Germline loops: CDR1 SGHTS, CDR2 YDEGEE. The CDR3 nucleotides read TGTGCCAGCAGCGCTCGGGACAGATCTTTCGACGGCTACACCTTC. It translates to CASSARDRSFDGYTF.

Concerning this clonotype: A much larger clone sits a single nucleotide away, making a read error possible. The genes are TRBV7-2 and TRBJ2-2, with D tentatively TRBD1 (6 bases). CDR3 length: 17 residues. Germline V gene sequence: CDR1 SGHTA, CDR2 FQGNSA. CDR3 residues: CVSSYPSGAQNTGELFF. The CDR3 DNA is TGTGTCAGCAGCTACCCCTCAGGGGCCCAGAACACCGGGGAGCTGTTTTTT.

This clonotype has at least ten counts. The chain links TRBV19 to TRBJ1-6; 8 bases map to TRBD1. Per germline, CDR1 LNHDA and CDR2 SQIVND (reference sequence). J was trimmed by 8 bases and V by 11 bases; bases with no gene match: 8. The CDR3 sequence is 13 residues long. This chain's CDR3 is CAGSRGRDSPLHF. CDR3 sequence (DNA): TGTGCCGGATCCAGGGGGCGAGATTCACCCCTCCACTTT.

This clonotype was recorded at least ten times. The J gene is TRBJ2-1, the V gene TRBV6-6, with 10 bases matching TRBD2. Germline trimming cut 7 bases from V and 10 bases from J; bases unmatched to any gene: 7. The germline V gene encodes CDR1 MNHNY and CDR2 SVGAGI (reference sequence). The CDR3 consists of 13 residues. In nucleotides, the CDR3 is TGTGCCAGCACCAGCGGGGGGGCCGACGAGCAGTTCTTC. Its translation: CASTSGGADEQFF.

This clonotype was seen many times. This chain joins TRBV20-1 and TRBJ1-5; D is undetermined. Deletions cut 3 bases from V and 1 base from J, with 19 bases between. The CDR3 contains 17 residues. Germline V gene data show CDR1 as DFQATT and CDR2 as SNEGSKA (reference sequence). This CDR3 reads CSASFRREIWSNQPQHF. Written as DNA, the CDR3 is TGCAGTGCTAGTTTTAGGCGGGAGATCTGGAGCAATCAGCCCCAGCATTTT.

This clonotype was found many times. The rearrangement links TRBV6-2 or TRBV6-3 to TRBJ2-1; 7 bases map to TRBD1. There are 16 residues in the CDR3. Germline loops: CDR1 MNHEY, CDR2 SVGEGT. Losses at the gene ends were 6 bases for V and 0 bases for J; bases not matched to a gene: 8. The CDR3 reads CASSHRGQSSYNEQFF. In nucleotides, the CDR3 is TGTGCCAGCAGCCACAGGGGTCAGAGCTCCTACAATGAGCAGTTCTTC.

This clonotype has a count of ten or more. V gene TRBV6-6 combines with J gene TRBJ1-1; D perhaps matches TRBD1 (6 bases). The CDR3 length is 12 residues. Germline V gene data show CDR1 as MNHNY and CDR2 as SVGAGI (reference sequence). With 6 bases removed from V and 3 bases from J, the gap between germline ends came to 8 bases. CDR3 nucleotides: TGTGCCAGCAGAGCAGGGGACACTGAAGCTTTCTTT. This translates into CASRAGDTEAFF.

This clonotype was seen only a few times. The rearrangement joins TRBV20-1 to TRBJ2-7; D is possibly TRBD1 (5 bases). The length of the CDR3 is 12 residues. Looked up from germline, CDR1 is DFQATT and CDR2 is SNEGSKA (reference sequence). Trimming removed 7 bases at V and 1 base at J, with 11 bases between. CDR3 sequence: CSGRQSSYEQYF. As DNA, the CDR3 is TGCAGTGGGCGACAGTCGTCCTACGAGCAGTACTTC.

This clonotype was observed many times. CDR3 nucleotides: TGCGCCAGCAGCCAAGATTTGATGAAAGCTACACTAGAGGATGAGCAGTTCTTC. Translation: CASSQDLMKATLEDEQFF. This chain connects TRBV4-3 to TRBJ2-1, with D perhaps matching TRBD2 (5 bases). This CDR3 spans 18 amino acids. Germline values: CDR1 LGHNA, CDR2 YSLEER. The V end lost 0 bases, the J end lost 8 bases, and 23 bases lay between the germline ends.

This clonotype was observed at least ten times. This chain links TRBV9 with TRBJ2-4; D is unresolved. This CDR3 region has 14 residues. Trimming shortened V by 0 bases and J by 0 bases, and 4 bases separated the two germline ends. Germline-derived CDR1 and CDR2 are SGDLS and YYNGEE. The CDR3 DNA reads as TGTGCCAGCAGCGTAGATATAGCCAAAAACATTCAGTACTTC. Its translation: CASSVDIAKNIQYF.

This clonotype was recorded at least ten times. The chain uses TRBV18 and TRBJ2-1, with TRBD2 matching over 10 bases. The V and J ends lost 3 bases and 5 bases, in that order; junction bases with no gene match: 7. This CDR3 region has 16 residues. Germline CDR1 KGHSH, CDR2 LQKENI. The CDR3 sequence is CASSPLAGGSNNEQFF. The CDR3 nucleotides are TGTGCCAGCTCACCTTTAGCGGGGGGATCAAACAATGAGCAGTTCTTC.

This clonotype was detected ten times or more. The chain links TRBV7-9 to TRBJ2-7; no reliable D call. The CDR3 loop spans 14 amino acids. V was trimmed by 5 bases and J by 0 bases, leaving 11 bases between them. Germline values: CDR1 SEHNR, CDR2 FQNEAQ (reference sequence). The CDR3: CASSLHSSSYEQYF. The CDR3 DNA reads as TGTGCCAGCAGCCTTCACTCGAGCTCCTACGAGCAGTACTTC.

This clonotype was found many times. The J gene is TRBJ1-1, the V gene TRBV4-2, with 9 positions matching TRBD1. CDR1 is LGHNA, CDR2 YNFKEQ, per germline. Trimming at V came to 4 bases and at J to 3 bases, leaving 15 bases not matched to a gene. The CDR3 extends over 18 amino acids. CDR3 loop: CASSRVQGAGWRDTEAFF. CDR3 in DNA: TGTGCCAGCAGCCGCGTACAGGGGGCGGGTTGGAGGGACACTGAAGCTTTCTTT.

In this sample, this clonotype turned up many times. This chain joins TRBV5-6 and TRBJ2-2; no definite D call. CDR1 SGHDT and CDR2 YYEEEE come from the germline V gene. The germline V and J ends were trimmed by 4 bases and 0 bases, with 10 bases remaining between them. This CDR3 has 15 residues. CDR3 sequence reads: CASSTRPTNTGELFF. Written as DNA, the CDR3 is TGTGCCAGCAGCACCCGGCCCACGAACACCGGGGAGCTGTTTTTT. The whole variable domain, remainder taken from reference TRBV5-6 and TRBJ2-2, is DAGVTQSPTHLIKTRGQQVTLRCSPKSGHDTVSWYQQALGQGPQFIFQYYEEEERQRGNFPDRFSGHQFPNYSSELNVNALLLGDSALYLCASSTRPTNTGELFFGEGSRLTVL.

CDR3 loop: CASSQRPAHNEQFF. CDR3 nucleotides: TGTGCCAGCAGTCAACGACCAGCCCACAATGAGCAGTTCTTC. The chain has TRBV27 and TRBJ2-1; unclear D gene. Deletions cut 5 bases from V and 5 bases from J, with 13 bases between. The CDR3 is 14 amino acids. Looked up from germline, CDR1 is MNHEY and CDR2 is SMNVEV (reference sequence).

This clonotype was observed a handful of times. The gene calls are TRBV20-1 and TRBJ1-2, with 7 bases fitting TRBD1. Germline CDR1 and CDR2: DFQATT and SNEGSKA (reference sequence). The CDR3 has 15 amino acids. The V segment lost 6 bases and the J segment 3 bases; nucleotides outside the gene matches: 13. CDR3: CSAAKAGGSYYGYTF. The CDR3 DNA follows: TGCAGTGCAGCTAAGGCAGGGGGTTCATACTATGGCTACACCTTC.

This clonotype was seen only a few times. The chain is built from TRBV20-1 and TRBJ1-1; weak D call: TRBD1 (5 bases). This CDR3 contains 13 residues. V was trimmed by 1 base and J by 4 bases, leaving 10 bases between them. CDR1 is DFQATT, CDR2 SNEGSKA, per germline (reference sequence). The CDR3 sequence: CSARAGRGTEAFF. In nucleotides, the CDR3 is TGCAGTGCTAGAGCGGGAAGGGGCACTGAAGCTTTCTTT.

In the case of this clonotype: Since a much larger clone is just one base distant, this may be a read error. The chain has TRBV12-3 or TRBV12-4 and TRBJ1-1; 7 positions match TRBD1. V lost 6 bases and J lost 4; bases outside the gene matches: 5. This CDR3 spans 13 amino acids. CDR3 coding DNA: TGTGCCAGCAGCCAGGGACAGAGCACTGAAGCTTTCTTT. This translates into CASSQGQSTEAFF.

This clonotype was counted ten times or more. This chain links TRBV5-6 with TRBJ2-2; D not certain. The CDR3 length is 13 residues. Deletions cut 2 bases from V and 5 bases from J, with 7 bases between. The germline gives CDR1 SGHDT, CDR2 YYEEEE. The DNA of the CDR3 is TGTGCCAGCAGCTTTGGCAGGACCGGGGAGCTGTTTTTT. Its protein is CASSFGRTGELFF.

The table lists this clonotype with many counts. The chain employs TRBV7-8 and TRBJ1-1; 10 bases agree with TRBD1. CDR3 size: 19 residues. V gave up 3 bases and J gave up 1 base; unmatched junction bases: 14. Per the germline V gene, CDR1 is SGHVS and CDR2 is FQNEAQ. The CDR3 is CASSFRYGMTGGSNTEAFF. The CDR3 nucleotides are TGTGCCAGCAGCTTCCGCTACGGGATGACAGGGGGCTCGAACACTGAAGCTTTCTTT.